The clone carrying this T cell receptor beta chain has more than one count but fewer than ten. This record comes from a study of T cells after yellow fever vaccination. Germline values: CDR1 SGHRS, CDR2 YFSETQ. This CDR3 is built from 17 residues. The V and J ends lost 2 bases and 0 bases respectively, with 15 bases between them. TCRdb re-called the 5' RACE reads with MiXCR, one entry per CDR3 protein. The sample holds about 350,000 distinct CDR3 sequences; roughly 12% are singletons and the top ten take more than 15%. The receptor's source is a man aged 18 to 30 who received the YFV17D yellow fever vaccine. The V call is TRBV5-1, the J call TRBJ2-4, with D possibly TRBD1 on 6 matching bases. The sequences come from PBMCs, collected on the day of the first yellow fever vaccination. The CDR3 here is CASSFRGLVEAKNIQYF. The CDR3 DNA reads as TGCGCCAGCAGCTTTAGGGGGTTAGTGGAAGCCAAAAACATTCAGTACTTC.